The 32 T cell receptor beta chains below were found in one sample sequenced in a study of shared clonotypes between healthy human individuals. Repertoires were generated with immunoSEQ multiplex PCR, while TCRdb's copy carries only in-frame clones and drops some. This repertoire shows roughly 500,000 clones, 90% to 96% found once; its top ten account for approximately 0.06%. The sequenced sample consisted of naive CD4+ T cells sorted from blood. This sample's subset: CD45RA+ positively selected. These receptor sequences come from a woman in her thirties in good health.

The chain joins TRBV28 to TRBJ1-2; D possibly corresponds to TRBD1 (6 bases). Per germline, CDR1 MDHEN and CDR2 SYDVKM. Trimming cost V 8 bases and J 6 bases, with 10 bases left between them. The CDR3 length is 11 residues. CDR3 sequence: CASGGGDGYTF. The CDR3 bases are TGTGCCAGCGGAGGGGGGGATGGCTACACCTTC.

This sequence joins TRBV18 and TRBJ1-5, with a possible D match to TRBD1 (6 bases). This CDR3 region has 13 residues. The V end was cut by 3 bases, the J end by 7 bases, with 10 bases between. CDR1 and CDR2 (germline): KGHSH, LQKENI. The DNA of the CDR3 is TGTGCCAGCTCACCCGGACAGCACCAGCCCCAGCATTTT. This translates into CASSPGQHQPQHF.

The chain joins TRBV5-8 to TRBJ2-7; D gene uncertain. This CDR3 region has 15 residues. The germline gives CDR1 SGHTS, CDR2 YDEGEE. V was shortened by 5 bases and J by 0 bases, with 15 bases between the two germline ends. As DNA, the CDR3 is TGTGCCAGCAGTCAATCGACCCTCTTCTCCTACGAGCAGTACTTC. It is translated as CASSQSTLFSYEQYF.

The chain recombines TRBV7-9 with TRBJ1-1; D unresolved. With 1 base removed from V and 4 bases from J, the gap between germline ends came to 16 bases. Germline-derived CDR1 and CDR2 are SEHNR and FQNEAQ (reference sequence). The CDR3 is 16 residues long. CDR3 DNA: TGTGCCAGCAGCTTAGGGGCGGGCAGAGGAGTCACTGAAGCTTTCTTT. Its translation is CASSLGAGRGVTEAFF.

The chain has TRBV29-1 and TRBJ1-5, with a possible D match to TRBD1 (6 bases). This CDR3 is built from 13 residues. CDR1 is SQVTM and CDR2 is ANQGSEA in the germline V gene. Between the trimmed V and J ends, which lost 4 bases and 7 bases, there was a span of 14 bases. CDR3: CSVGGGRDQPQHF. The CDR3 nucleotides are TGCAGCGTTGGGGGGGGGCGAGACCAGCCCCAGCATTTT.

The chain employs TRBV7-9 and TRBJ2-7, with no clear D. Germline loops: CDR1 SEHNR, CDR2 FQNEAQ (reference sequence). The CDR3 length is 14 residues. The germline V and J ends were trimmed by 1 base and 0 bases, with 7 bases remaining between them. The CDR3 DNA is TGTGCCAGCAGCTTAGTTGCGAGCTCCTACGAGCAGTACTTC. This codes for CASSLVASSYEQYF.

This clone showed up just once. Additional DNA sequences in this sample encode the identical CDR3. This chain links TRBV27 with TRBJ2-7; the D gene could be TRBD1 or TRBD2 (6 bases each). Germline V CDR1 and CDR2: MNHEY, SMNVEV (reference sequence). The CDR3 has 14 amino acids. Trimming cost V 4 bases and J 4 bases, with 14 bases left between them. The CDR3 DNA sequence: TGTGCCAGCAGTTCGAGGGGGGTATCGTACGAGCAGTACTTC. As protein: CASSSRGVSYEQYF.

This chain links TRBV28 with TRBJ2-5; D ambiguous. CDR1 is MDHEN, CDR2 SYDVKM, per germline. Trimming took 1 base from V and 6 from J, leaving 9 bases between them. The CDR3 contains 13 residues. The chain's CDR3 is CASSLLARQTQYF. DNA of the CDR3: TGTGCCAGCAGTTTATTGGCCAGACAGACCCAGTACTTC. The full variable domain, rest sourced from reference TRBV28 and TRBJ2-5, is DVKVTQSSRYLVKRTGEKVFLECVQDMDHENMFWYRQDPGLGLRLIYFSYDVKMKEKGDIPEGYSVSREKKERFSLILESASTNQTSMYLCASSLLARQTQYFGPGTRLLVL.

The chain links TRBV28 to TRBJ2-3; no firm D call. Germline V CDR1 and CDR2: MDHEN, SYDVKM. The CDR3 length is 13 residues. With 2 bases removed from V and 3 bases from J, the gap between germline ends came to 6 bases. The CDR3 sequence is CASSLPETDTQYF. CDR3 sequence (DNA): TGTGCCAGCAGTTTACCGGAGACAGATACGCAGTATTTT.

V and J are TRBV19 and TRBJ2-1; D is unresolved. Germline CDR1 and CDR2: LNHDA and SQIVND (reference sequence). Trimming removed 2 bases from V and 4 bases from J, with 6 bases in between. The CDR3 extends over 13 amino acids. The CDR3: CASSIRQYNEQFF. The CDR3 nucleotides read TGTGCCAGTAGTATAAGGCAGTACAATGAGCAGTTCTTC.

This clone was seen only once. The chain employs TRBV30 and TRBJ1-1; 7 bases map to TRBD1. The CDR3 spans 12 residues. CDR1 and CDR2 (germline): GTSNPN, SVGIG (reference sequence). V lost 2 bases and J lost 5; bases outside the gene matches: 2. CDR3 loop: CAWSQGGTEAFF. The CDR3 DNA follows: TGTGCCTGGAGTCAGGGGGGTACTGAAGCTTTCTTT.

The rearrangement joins TRBV28 to TRBJ2-7; 14 bases are shared with TRBD2. The CDR3 is 18 amino acids. Germline assignment: CDR1 MDHEN and CDR2 SYDVKM. J lost 2 bases, V lost 5 bases, and 11 bases had no gene match. The CDR3 DNA is TGTGCCAGCAGTGGGTCCGGGACTAGCGGGAGTCTGGCCTACGAGCAGTACTTC. Amino acids: CASSGSGTSGSLAYEQYF. The whole variable domain, remainder taken from reference TRBV28 and TRBJ2-7, is DVKVTQSSRYLVKRTGEKVFLECVQDMDHENMFWYRQDPGLGLRLIYFSYDVKMKEKGDIPEGYSVSREKKERFSLILESASTNQTSMYLCASSGSGTSGSLAYEQYFGPGTRLTVT.

The chain has TRBV6-5 and TRBJ2-7; perhaps D is TRBD1 or TRBD2 (6 bases each). Germline V gene sequence: CDR1 MNHEY, CDR2 SVGAGI. V was clipped by 2 bases and J by 6 bases, with 17 bases between them. The CDR3 is made up of 15 amino acids. The CDR3 loop is CASSYRGRDYSEQYF. In DNA form, the CDR3 reads TGTGCCAGCAGTTACCGGGGGCGAGACTACTCCGAGCAGTACTTC.

J is TRBJ1-3 and V is TRBV28; no clear D. The CDR3 is 14 residues long. CDR1 is MDHEN, CDR2 SYDVKM, per germline. V lost 6 bases, J lost 0 bases, and 9 bases lay in between. DNA of the CDR3: TGTGCCAGCAGCCAAGTCAGCTCTGGAAACACCATATATTTT. Its protein is CASSQVSSGNTIYF.

The genes are TRBV5-1 and TRBJ2-7; 10 nucleotides line up with TRBD2. CDR3 length: 15 residues. Per the germline V gene, CDR1 is SGHRS and CDR2 is YFSETQ. V dropped 0 bases and J dropped 6; count of bases not matched to a gene: 6. CDR3: CASSLEAGGPAEQYF. The CDR3 nucleotides read TGCGCCAGCAGCTTGGAAGCGGGAGGGCCTGCCGAGCAGTACTTC.

The chain carries TRBV5-1 and TRBJ2-3, with TRBD2 matching over 8 bases. V was pared by 6 bases and J by 5 bases, with 5 bases of the junction left unmatched. Germline values: CDR1 SGHRS, CDR2 YFSETQ. The CDR3 totals 13 residues. The CDR3 region has the DNA TGCGCCAGCACGGAAGCGGGAGAAGATACGCAGTATTTT. This gives the protein CASTEAGEDTQYF.

The chain combines TRBV4-1 with TRBJ2-7, with 7 bases fitting TRBD1. Trimming removed 2 bases from V and 0 bases from J; junction bases left unmatched: 10. Per the germline V gene, CDR1 is MGHRA and CDR2 is YSYEKL. The length of the CDR3 is 17 residues. This CDR3 is CASSQNTGTARSYEQYF. CDR3 in DNA: TGCGCCAGCAGCCAAAACACCGGGACAGCTCGCTCCTACGAGCAGTACTTC.

This chain links TRBV6-6 with TRBJ2-2; no firm D call. CDR3 length: 15 residues. V lost 4 bases and J lost 3, with 12 bases in between. Germline CDR1 reads MNHNY; CDR2 reads SVGAGI (reference sequence). CDR3 bases: TGTGCCAGCAGTTCCATGACATTGGACACCGGGGAGCTGTTTTTT. It translates to CASSSMTLDTGELFF.

This rearrangement joins TRBV4-2 to TRBJ1-1, with no clear D. The germline V and J ends were trimmed by 0 bases and 0 bases, with 5 bases remaining between them. Germline-derived CDR1 and CDR2 are LGHNA and YNFKEQ. The CDR3 consists of 14 residues. The CDR3, as DNA: TGTGCCAGCAGCCAAGACGGAGTGAACACTGAAGCTTTCTTT. Amino acid sequence: CASSQDGVNTEAFF.

The chain uses TRBV14 and TRBJ1-2; TRBD1 agrees at 10 bases. V shed 5 bases and J 0 bases; nucleotides not matched to a gene: 6. This CDR3 is 16 amino acids long. CDR1 and CDR2 (germline): SGHDN, FVKESK. CDR3 protein: CASSSDRGETNYGYTF. The CDR3 DNA reads as TGTGCCAGCAGCTCGGACAGGGGGGAGACTAACTATGGCTACACCTTC.

The chain recombines TRBV7-2 with TRBJ2-7; either TRBD1 or TRBD2 may fit D (5 bases each). Germline V lookup: CDR1 SGHTA, CDR2 FQGNSA. CDR3 size: 13 residues. V was clipped by 5 bases and J by 2 bases, with 10 bases between them. This chain's CDR3 is CASSPRDPYEQYF. In DNA form, the CDR3 reads TGTGCCAGCAGCCCCCGGGACCCCTACGAGCAGTACTTC. Combining the CDR3 with reference TRBV7-2 and TRBJ2-7 gives the whole variable domain GAGVSQSPSNKVTEKGKDVELRCDPISGHTALYWYRQSLGQGLEFLIYFQGNSAPDKSGLPSDRFSAERTGGSVSTLTIQRTQQEDSAVYLCASSPRDPYEQYFGPGTRLTVT.

Details on this clone: Other nucleotide sequences from this sample produce the same CDR3. The chain employs TRBV7-9 and TRBJ1-1; D gene unclear. V was cut by 2 bases and J by 3 bases, with 7 bases left in between. CDR3 length: 13 amino acids. In germline, CDR1 is SEHNR, CDR2 FQNEAQ (reference sequence). The CDR3 DNA sequence: TGTGCCAGCAGCTTACGAGGTGACACTGAAGCTTTCTTT. Amino acids: CASSLRGDTEAFF.

The chain joins TRBV30 to TRBJ2-3, with D possibly matching TRBD2 (6 bases). Trimming left V 4 bases short and J 4 bases short, with 15 bases between. The CDR3 has 14 amino acids. Germline CDR1 is GTSNPN and CDR2 is SVGIG (reference sequence). The CDR3 region has the DNA TGTGCCTGGAACCCTAGCGCGGGCCCAGATACGCAGTATTTT. Translated, it gives CAWNPSAGPDTQYF.

The chain links TRBV27 to TRBJ2-3, with D hard to call. Trimming took off 5 bases at V and 2 bases at J, with 5 bases between the two ends. This CDR3 is 12 amino acids long. Germline assignment: CDR1 MNHEY and CDR2 SMNVEV (reference sequence). The CDR3 reads CASSHNTDTQYF. The CDR3 DNA sequence: TGTGCCAGCAGTCACAACACAGATACGCAGTATTTT.

This chain links TRBV27 with TRBJ2-7, with no clear D. Germline CDR1 reads MNHEY; CDR2 reads SMNVEV (reference sequence). The V and J ends lost 3 bases and 3 bases respectively, with 18 bases between them. This CDR3 spans 16 amino acids. CDR3: CASSLVRMTTIYEQYF. CDR3 coding DNA: TGTGCCAGCAGTTTGGTAAGGATGACAACAATCTACGAGCAGTACTTC.

The chain employs TRBV5-1 and TRBJ2-7; 13 nucleotides agree with TRBD2. This CDR3 is 16 amino acids long. CDR1 is SGHRS, CDR2 YFSETQ, per germline. Germline trimming cut 3 bases from V and 2 bases from J; bases unmatched to any gene: 5. The DNA of the CDR3 is TGCGCCAGCAGCTCCTCCGGGACTAGCGGGACCTACGAGCAGTACTTC. Encoded protein: CASSSSGTSGTYEQYF.

This sequence joins TRBV5-3 and TRBJ1-5; D unclear. TRBV5-3 is identified as an open reading frame with a role that is uncertain. This CDR3 region has 15 residues. The V end was cut by 6 bases, the J end by 2 bases, with 15 bases between. CDR3 in amino acids: CARTLVGEGNQPQHF. The CDR3 DNA follows: TGTGCCAGAACCCTAGTTGGGGAGGGCAATCAGCCCCAGCATTTT.

This rearrangement joins TRBV28 to TRBJ2-7; 9 bases are a match to TRBD1. The CDR3 contains 14 residues. CDR1 MDHEN and CDR2 SYDVKM come from the germline V gene. V lost 4 bases and J lost 4; bases outside the gene matches: 5. CDR3 coding DNA: TGTGCCAGCAGTTCTGGACAGGGGCGGTACGAGCAGTACTTC. This gives the protein CASSSGQGRYEQYF.

This chain connects TRBV27 to TRBJ1-4; D gene ambiguous. Germline assignment: CDR1 MNHEY and CDR2 SMNVEV (reference sequence). The V end lost 5 bases, the J end lost 6 bases, and 10 bases lay between the germline ends. CDR3 length: 13 amino acids. The CDR3 loop reads CASSNQIHEKLFF. The CDR3 DNA follows: TGTGCCAGCAGTAACCAGATACATGAAAAACTGTTTTTT.

This sequence joins TRBV5-4 and TRBJ2-7; 12 bases line up with TRBD2. Germline V CDR1 and CDR2: SGHNT, YYREEE (reference sequence). V lost 4 bases to trimming and J lost 5 bases; unmatched junction nucleotides: 7. The CDR3 consists of 15 residues. CDR3 DNA sequence: TGTGCCAGCAGCCAGGTGACTAGCGGGAGCAACGAGCAGTACTTC. Translating it yields CASSQVTSGSNEQYF.

The V gene is TRBV11-2, the J gene TRBJ2-7; TRBD1 aligns across 12 bases. V was clipped by 5 bases and J by 3 bases; unmatched bases: 11. Germline lookup yields CDR1 SGHAT and CDR2 FQNNGV. The length of the CDR3 is 17 residues. CDR3 nucleotide sequence: TGTGCCAGCAGCCCAACAAGCGGGACAGGGGGCATCTACGAGCAGTACTTC. Translated, it gives CASSPTSGTGGIYEQYF.

J is TRBJ2-6 and V is TRBV28; 7 bases are shared with TRBD1. The V and J ends lost 5 bases and 1 base, in that order; junction bases with no gene match: 5. This CDR3 contains 16 residues. CDR1 is MDHEN, CDR2 SYDVKM, per germline. The CDR3 nucleotides are TGTGCCAGCAGTGCTGTGACAGGGTCTGGGGCCAACGTCCTGACTTTC. Translating it yields CASSAVTGSGANVLTF.